A single sample is the source of the 21 T cell receptor beta chains below, sequenced in a study of metastatic and nonmetastatic thyroid tumors. Thyroid surgery had not been preceded by any treatment in any patient. With MiXCR, TCRdb reprocessed the PCR reads. The sample holds tens of thousands of clones; about 14% are singletons and the top ten take around a tenth. The sample consisted of blood. The receptors originated from a female donor with papillary thyroid cancer or a benign thyroid nodule (not recorded which). Some clones in this sample may be carry-over from other donors' samples.

The V gene is TRBV12-3 or TRBV12-4, the J gene TRBJ1-2; unclear D gene. Trimming took 5 bases from V and 2 from J, leaving 12 bases between them. The CDR3 is 14 amino acids. The CDR3 sequence is CASSPTSRNYGYTF. In DNA form, the CDR3 reads TGTGCCAGCAGTCCGACCTCAAGGAACTATGGCTACACCTTC.

This clone was recorded many times. The chain uses TRBV30 and TRBJ1-2; 7 bases match TRBD1. The CDR3 totals 13 residues. With 2 bases clipped from V and 8 bases from J, the junction kept 8 bases outside the gene matches. Germline V gene data show CDR1 as GTSNPN and CDR2 as SVGIG (reference sequence). The CDR3, as DNA: TGTGCCTGGAGTACCACGAACAGGGGCGGCTACACCTTC. Translated: CAWSTTNRGGYTF.

This clone appeared many times. The J gene is TRBJ1-2, the V gene TRBV30; a weak D match, TRBD1 (5 bases). The CDR3 is 11 residues long. Between the trimmed V and J ends, which lost 6 bases and 12 bases, there was a span of 17 bases. Germline lookup yields CDR1 GTSNPN and CDR2 SVGIG (reference sequence). The CDR3 here is CACPVGGTNTF. The CDR3 DNA sequence: TGTGCCTGCCCGGTAGGTGGGACGAACACCTTC.

This clone appeared many times. The chain carries TRBV5-4 and TRBJ2-2; D possibly matches TRBD1 or TRBD2 (6 bases each). Germline V lookup: CDR1 SGHNT, CDR2 YYREEE (reference sequence). Trimming shortened V by 2 bases and J by 0 bases, and 20 bases separated the two germline ends. The length of the CDR3 is 19 residues. This CDR3 reads CASSFVPGGRGANTGELFF. CDR3 DNA sequence: TGTGCCAGCAGCTTTGTACCCGGGGGCAGAGGGGCGAACACCGGGGAGCTGTTTTTT.

As for this clone: No conserved phenylalanine or tryptophan ends this CDR3, so it is likely a read error. The limits of the CDR3 on the DNA are not certain, so only TCRdb's listed CDR3 is given. The rearrangement joins TRBV28 to TRBJ1-2; the tabulated D call, TRBD1, remains unverified against the DNA. The CDR3 sequence runs 16 residues, both termini included. Germline CDR1 MDHEN, CDR2 SYDVKM. CDR3: CASRTREIGGIYGHTY.

This clone was seen a handful of times. V usage is TRBV12-3 or TRBV12-4 and J usage is TRBJ1-1; D is unresolved. The CDR3 totals 14 residues. The V end lost 3 bases, the J end lost 1 base, and 9 bases lay between the germline ends. CDR3 protein: CASSLVGRNTEAFF. CDR3 nucleotides: TGTGCCAGCAGTTTGGTTGGGCGGAACACTGAAGCTTTCTTT.

This clone was seen more than once but under ten times. The CDR3 is CASSYSITGGAEFRGYTF. The CDR3 DNA follows: TGTGCCAGCAGTTACTCGATAACAGGGGGCGCAGAATTCCGGGGCTACACCTTC. The chain recombines TRBV6-6 with TRBJ1-2, with 9 nucleotides matching TRBD1. The V gene end was trimmed by 0 bases and the J gene end by 8 bases; junction bases not matched to a gene: 16. The CDR3 contains 18 residues. From germline, CDR1 is MNHNY and CDR2 SVGAGI (reference sequence).

The chain uses TRBV24-1 and TRBJ2-3, with D unclear. V dropped 3 bases and J dropped 0 bases, with 15 bases sitting between them. This CDR3 region has 17 residues. Per germline, CDR1 KGHDR and CDR2 SFDVKD. The CDR3 region is CATSDRPEGLSTDTQYF. CDR3 nucleotides: TGTGCCACCAGTGATCGCCCTGAAGGCCTAAGCACAGATACGCAGTATTTT.

This clone was seen many times. Written as DNA, the CDR3 is TGTGCCACCAGCAGAGATGGCCGGAGTTTCTATGGCTACACCTTC. Its translation: CATSRDGRSFYGYTF. The chain has TRBV15 and TRBJ1-2; D is uncertain. In germline, CDR1 is LNHNV, CDR2 YYDKDF (reference sequence). The CDR3 is 15 amino acids. V was trimmed by 0 bases and J by 4 bases, leaving 12 bases between them.

This clone occurred many times. V gene TRBV7-8 combines with J gene TRBJ2-7, with TRBD1 matching 11 bases. The V gene's germline CDR1 is SGHVS and CDR2 FQNEAQ. The length of the CDR3 is 14 residues. V gave up 4 bases and J gave up 7 bases; unmatched junction bases: 6. This CDR3 is CASSYGTGGREQYF. CDR3 sequence (DNA): TGTGCCAGCAGCTATGGGACAGGGGGGAGGGAGCAGTACTTC.

A word on this clone: Mismatch with germline at one junction end may stem from a read error. The rearrangement links TRBV28 to TRBJ1-2; TRBD1 aligns across 7 bases. Per germline, CDR1 MDHEN and CDR2 SYDVKM. This CDR3 has 14 amino acids. CDR3 nucleotides: TGTGACAGCAGCCATCTCACAGGGGAAGATGGCTATACCTTC. Amino acids: CDSSHLTGEDGYTF.

This clone was recorded many times. This chain uses TRBV20-1 with TRBJ1-1; a weak D match, TRBD1 (5 bases). The germline V and J ends were trimmed by 4 bases and 5 bases, with 20 bases remaining between them. Germline loops: CDR1 DFQATT, CDR2 SNEGSKA (reference sequence). The CDR3 loop spans 15 amino acids. CDR3 in amino acids: CSAIGQQGRSTEAFF. The CDR3 DNA follows: TGCAGTGCTATCGGGCAGCAGGGCAGATCTACTGAAGCTTTCTTT.

In the case of this clone: The sample contains more than one DNA sequence encoding this CDR3. The chain has TRBV3-1 and TRBJ1-1; D is ambiguous. Per germline, CDR1 LGHDT and CDR2 YNNKEL (reference sequence). The CDR3 covers 16 residues. V gave up 4 bases and J gave up 6 bases, with 21 bases separating them. CDR3 sequence: CASSPSGAATRSEAFF. In nucleotides, the CDR3 is TGTGCCAGCAGCCCCTCGGGTGCGGCAACGAGGTCTGAAGCTTTCTTT.

This clone was found many times. This sequence joins TRBV7-3 and TRBJ2-1, with D perhaps given as TRBD1 or TRBD2 (5 bases each). Between the trimmed V and J ends, which lost 5 bases and 5 bases, there was a span of 13 bases. Germline loops: CDR1 SGHTA, CDR2 FQGTGA. This CDR3 region has 14 residues. In nucleotides, the CDR3 is TGTGCCAGCAGCCCGGGACCGACACACAATGAGCAGTTCTTC. Translating gives CASSPGPTHNEQFF.

As regards this clone: A much larger clone lies one base from this, so it may be a read error. This sample also contains other DNA sequences that code for the same CDR3. The rearrangement links TRBV14 to TRBJ1-2; D call uncertain. The germline V gene encodes CDR1 SGHDN and CDR2 FVKESK. The CDR3 contains 13 residues. The CDR3 coding sequence is TGTGCCAGCAGCCAATCCGGTTGGAATGGCTATACCTTC. This codes for CASSQSGWNGYTF.

This clone was seen many times. V gene TRBV2 combines with J gene TRBJ1-4, with D unresolved. V was clipped by 2 bases and J by 1 base, with 14 bases between them. The germline gives CDR1 SNHLY, CDR2 FYNNEI. The CDR3 extends over 17 amino acids. The CDR3 here is CASSEWVAPGTNEKLFF. The DNA for the CDR3 is TGTGCCAGCAGTGAATGGGTGGCCCCTGGAACTAATGAAAAACTGTTTTTT.

This clone was picked up many times. The genes are TRBV15 and TRBJ2-3; D is perhaps TRBD1 (5 bases). The CDR3 loop spans 16 amino acids. Trimming shortened V by 8 bases and J by 2 bases, and 20 bases separated the two germline ends. Germline CDR1 LNHNV, CDR2 YYDKDF (reference sequence). CDR3 region: CATSQTAKAITDTQYF. The CDR3, as DNA: TGTGCCACCTCCCAGACAGCGAAGGCCATCACAGATACGCAGTATTTT.

Only a few counts were recorded for this clone. At one end, the junction sequence differs from germline, possibly due to a read error. The chain combines TRBV6-2 or TRBV6-3 with TRBJ2-7, with D unresolved. The CDR3 is 14 residues long. Germline assignment: CDR1 MNHEY and CDR2 SVGEGT. The CDR3 bases are TGTGCCAGCAGTTACTTTGGGTGGAAGGACGATCAGTACTTC. This sequence encodes CASSYFGWKDDQYF.

This clone has ten or more counts. In DNA, the CDR3 is TGTGCCAGCAGCGAGGGACCTTCGATGATGAACACTGAAGCTTTCTTT. Translated: CASSEGPSMMNTEAFF. V gene TRBV9 combines with J gene TRBJ1-1, with a possible D match to TRBD1 (5 bases). V gave up 3 bases and J gave up 0 bases, with 15 bases separating them. Germline assignment: CDR1 SGDLS and CDR2 YYNGEE. CDR3 size: 16 residues.

This clone was seen many times. The CDR3 region is CASSSTSGSYEQYF. The CDR3, as DNA: TGCGCCAGCAGCTCGACTAGCGGGAGCTACGAGCAGTACTTC. The V gene is TRBV10-1, the J gene TRBJ2-7, with TRBD2 matching 12 bases. With 6 bases clipped from V and 3 bases from J, the junction kept 3 bases outside the gene matches. This CDR3 is built from 14 residues. From germline, CDR1 is WNHNN and CDR2 SYGVQD (reference sequence).

Worth noting for this clone: Since a much larger clone is just one base distant, this may be a read error. This rearrangement joins TRBV11-1 to TRBJ2-7; 9 nucleotides agree with TRBD2. Trimming cost V 5 bases and J 2 bases; bases outside gene matches: 10. This CDR3 has 16 residues. The V gene's germline CDR1 is SGHAT and CDR2 FQDESV (reference sequence). The CDR3 spells CASSTESSGAPYEQYF. The DNA of the CDR3 is TGTGCCAGCAGCACCGAGTCTAGCGGGGCTCCCTACGAGCAGTACTTC.